The 28 T cell receptor beta chains in this list originate from one sample, sequenced in a study of T cell responses to AZD1222 COVID-19 vaccine. This table comes from immunoSEQ multiplex PCR, and its TCRdb copy is limited to in-frame clones, with some not included. In the table there are about 120,000 clones, around 83% of which are singletons. The specimen was peripheral blood, collected 28 days after the second AZD1222 dose. These receptors all stem from an adult who received the AZD1222 COVID-19 vaccine.

This chain connects TRBV14 to TRBJ1-6; D remains unclear. The CDR3 totals 18 residues. Trimming stripped 1 base from V and 0 bases from J, with 13 bases between. CDR1 and CDR2 (germline): SGHDN, FVKESK. The CDR3 nucleotides are TGTGCCAGCAGCCAAGGTCCGGGGATGAGCTCCTATAATTCACCCCTCCACTTT. Protein: CASSQGPGMSSYNSPLHF. Filled out from reference TRBV14 and TRBJ1-6, the complete variable domain reads EAGVTQFPSHSVIEKGQTVTLRCDPISGHDNLYWYRRVMGKEIKFLLHFVKESKQDESGMPNNRFLAERTGGTYSTLKVQPAELEDSGVYFCASSQGPGMSSYNSPLHFGNGTRLTVT.

The rearrangement joins TRBV19 to TRBJ2-2; D is possibly TRBD1 or TRBD2 (5 bases each). There are 13 residues in the CDR3. Germline V gives CDR1 LNHDA, CDR2 SQIVND (reference sequence). V gave up 3 bases and J gave up 6 bases, with 8 bases separating them. CDR3 nucleotide sequence: TGTGCCAGTAGTATGGGGGACCCCGGGGAGCTGTTTTTT. It translates to CASSMGDPGELFF.

The V call is TRBV2, the J call TRBJ2-2, with D unresolved. The V gene lost 1 base and the J gene lost 0 bases, with 6 bases spanning the gap. Germline assignment: CDR1 SNHLY and CDR2 FYNNEI. This CDR3 is built from 15 residues. The CDR3 nucleotides read TGTGCCAGCAGTGAAGTTGGGACGAACACCGGGGAGCTGTTTTTT. Translation gives CASSEVGTNTGELFF.

Regarding this clone: The sample carries other DNA sequences with the same CDR3. The chain couples TRBV24-1 to TRBJ1-1, with D tentatively TRBD1 (6 bases). Per germline, CDR1 KGHDR and CDR2 SFDVKD. V shed 7 bases and J shed 1 base, with 9 bases lying between them. This CDR3 comprises 13 residues. Written as DNA, the CDR3 is TGTGCCACCAGGGACAGAGCGAACACTGAAGCTTTCTTT. It specifies CATRDRANTEAFF.

The chain combines TRBV1 with TRBJ1-6; the table's TRBD1 call for D was not verified on the DNA. TRBV1 is designated a pseudogene. This CDR3 is built from 16 residues. CDR3 in DNA: TGCACCAGCAGCCAAGATACGGGACAGGGGAATTCACCCCTCCACTTT. Residues: CTSSQDTGQGNSPLHF.

The rearrangement joins TRBV2 to TRBJ1-3, with 8 nucleotides matching TRBD1. Looked up from germline, CDR1 is SNHLY and CDR2 is FYNNEI. Trimming at V came to 6 bases and at J to 7 bases, leaving 8 bases not matched to a gene. The CDR3 has 14 amino acids. For the CDR3, the DNA is TGTGCCAGCAGCAGGGACAGGTCGGGCAACACCATATATTTT. Protein sequence: CASSRDRSGNTIYF.

This clone occurred a few times. The V gene is TRBV23-1, the J gene TRBJ2-7; D gene ambiguous. TRBV23-1 is sorted into the ORF group, with uncertain function. V lost 3 bases and J 5 bases, leaving 8 bases between the germline ends. This CDR3 is built from 12 residues. CDR3 region: CASSHTDHEQYF. CDR3 bases: TGCGCCAGCAGTCATACCGACCACGAGCAGTACTTC.

This clone was seen a single time. V gene TRBV5-8 combines with J gene TRBJ1-2; D gene unclear. This CDR3 comprises 13 residues. Trimming removed 1 base from V and 3 bases from J, with 7 bases in between. Germline values: CDR1 SGHTS, CDR2 YDEGEE. Here the CDR3 DNA reads TGTGCCAGCAGCTTGACAGTCTACTATGGCTACACCTTC. This encodes CASSLTVYYGYTF.

This clone was recorded only once. The chain combines TRBV11-3 with TRBJ2-1; tentatively, D is TRBD2 (6 bases). Germline CDR1 and CDR2: SGHNT and YENEEA. Trimming removed 3 bases at V and 6 bases at J, with 9 bases between. The CDR3 runs 13 residues. CDR3 sequence reads: CASSLGGANEQFF. CDR3 nucleotide sequence: TGTGCCAGCAGCTTGGGCGGGGCCAATGAGCAGTTCTTC.

The rearrangement uses TRBV4-3 and TRBJ2-5, with 11 bases that match TRBD2. Germline loops: CDR1 LGHNA, CDR2 YSLEER. V was clipped by 3 bases and J by 4 bases; unmatched bases: 7. The CDR3 contains 16 residues. CDR3 sequence: CASSQETSGGRETQYF. DNA for the CDR3: TGCGCCAGCAGCCAGGAAACTAGCGGGGGTCGAGAGACCCAGTACTTC.

This clone showed up just once. The gene calls are TRBV12-1 and TRBJ1-1. TRBV12-1 is labeled a pseudogene. The CDR3 has 17 amino acids. CDR3 protein: CASSFGQVRGRATEAFF. The CDR3 nucleotides read TGTGCCAGCAGCTTTGGCCAGGTTCGGGGGAGGGCCACTGAAGCTTTCTTT.

V usage is TRBV29-1 and J usage is TRBJ1-2, with no clear D. Germline lookup yields CDR1 SQVTM and CDR2 ANQGSEA. The CDR3 consists of 11 residues. With 2 bases removed from V and 8 bases from J, the gap between germline ends came to 9 bases. The CDR3 sequence: CSVESWGGYTF. DNA for the CDR3: TGCAGCGTTGAATCTTGGGGAGGCTACACCTTC.

This clone came up a few times. The genes are TRBV28 and TRBJ2-7, with 12 bases aligning to TRBD1. The junction had 18 bases not matched to a gene; V was cut back by 5 bases and J by 4 bases. CDR1 is MDHEN and CDR2 is SYDVKM in the germline V gene. The CDR3 loop spans 19 amino acids. The CDR3: CASSPHPARDRGPLYEQYF. The CDR3 region has the DNA TGTGCCAGCAGTCCCCACCCCGCCCGGGACAGGGGGCCTCTTTACGAGCAGTACTTC.

The chain is built from TRBV5-1 and TRBJ2-1, with D possibly TRBD1 on 5 matching bases. The CDR3 runs to 11 residues. Trimming pared 9 bases from V and 6 bases from J, leaving 10 bases between. Germline assignment: CDR1 SGHRS and CDR2 YFSETQ. The CDR3 nucleotides read TGCGCCACAGGGTTAGGCAATGAGCAGTTCTTC. It codes for CATGLGNEQFF.

The V gene is TRBV6-4, the J gene TRBJ1-1, with a tentative D call TRBD1 (5 bases). The CDR3 runs to 13 residues. Per germline, CDR1 MRHNA and CDR2 SNTAGT. The germline V and J ends were trimmed by 7 bases and 4 bases, with 13 bases remaining between them. The CDR3: CASMRGVGTEAFF. The CDR3 region has the DNA TGTGCCAGCATGCGGGGGGTAGGCACTGAAGCTTTCTTT.

The V gene is TRBV5-1, the J gene TRBJ2-3, with 8 bases that match TRBD2. With V trimmed by 0 bases and J by 4 bases, 7 bases remained unmatched. This CDR3 contains 16 residues. Germline-derived CDR1 and CDR2 are SGHRS and YFSETQ. The CDR3 DNA follows: TGCGCCAGCAGCTTGGTTACTAGCGGAGGAGCAGATACGCAGTATTTT. Protein: CASSLVTSGGADTQYF.

This chain uses TRBV12-3 or TRBV12-4 with TRBJ1-1, with a possible D match to TRBD1 (5 bases). The V end was cut by 3 bases, the J end by 7 bases, with 12 bases between. CDR3 size: 13 residues. The CDR3 loop is CASSFRQRIEAFF. The CDR3 nucleotides are TGTGCCAGCAGTTTCCGACAGAGGATTGAAGCTTTCTTT.

This chain links TRBV5-1 with TRBJ1-4, with TRBD1 matching 9 bases. The V and J ends lost 4 bases and 9 bases, in that order; junction bases with no gene match: 16. The CDR3 consists of 17 residues. The germline gives CDR1 SGHRS, CDR2 YFSETQ. In DNA form, the CDR3 reads TGCGCCAGCAGCCGCCGGACAGGGGAACTCGGGGAGAAAAAACTGTTTTTT. It codes for CASSRRTGELGEKKLFF. Full variable domain (rest looked up from reference TRBV5-1 and TRBJ1-4): KAGVTQTPRYLIKTRGQQVTLSCSPISGHRSVSWYQQTPGQGLQFLFEYFSETQRNKGNFPGRFSGRQFSNSRSEMNVSTLELGDSALYLCASSRRTGELGEKKLFFGSGTQLSVL.

V and J are TRBV15 and TRBJ2-5, with 8 bases fitting TRBD1. Per germline, CDR1 LNHNV and CDR2 YYDKDF (reference sequence). The CDR3 has 15 amino acids. The J segment lost 1 base and the V segment lost 2 bases, leaving 3 bases of the junction unmatched. The CDR3 sequence: CATSRFTGGQETQYF. The CDR3 coding sequence is TGTGCCACCAGCAGATTCACAGGGGGCCAAGAGACCCAGTACTTC.

The genes are TRBV5-5 and TRBJ1-5; D unresolved. Trimming left V 2 bases short and J 7 bases short, with 7 bases between. The CDR3 runs 12 residues. CDR1 is SGHKS and CDR2 is YYEKEE in the germline V gene (reference sequence). As DNA, the CDR3 is TGTGCCAGCAGCTTTCCGGGCCAGCCCCAGCATTTT. It specifies CASSFPGQPQHF.

The chain has TRBV3-1 (or the pseudogene TRBV3-2) and TRBJ2-3; a weak D match, TRBD2 (6 bases). The CDR3 spans 16 residues. Germline-derived CDR1 and CDR2 are LGHDT and YNNKEL (reference sequence). V lost 1 base, J lost 4 bases, and 15 bases lay in between. CDR3 sequence: CASSQGEGWRADTQYF. The CDR3 DNA sequence: TGTGCCAGCAGCCAAGGCGAAGGATGGAGGGCAGATACGCAGTATTTT.

This clone was detected once. The chain uses TRBV11-2 and TRBJ2-2; a possible D gene is TRBD1 (5 bases). Germline assignment: CDR1 SGHAT and CDR2 FQNNGV. V was trimmed by 11 bases and J by 2 bases, leaving 15 bases between them. The CDR3 runs 14 residues. For the CDR3, the DNA is TGTGCCTCCCGGTTTGGACAAAACACCGGGGAGCTGTTTTTT. Its translation is CASRFGQNTGELFF.

This sequence joins TRBV5-1 and TRBJ2-2; 10 nucleotides line up with TRBD1. CDR1 and CDR2 from the germline V gene are SGHRS and YFSETQ. This CDR3 contains 15 residues. Unmatched junction bases numbered 6, after V lost 5 bases and J lost 5 bases. The CDR3 reads CASSRDRGLTGELFF. As DNA, the CDR3 is TGCGCCAGCAGTAGGGACAGGGGATTGACCGGGGAGCTGTTTTTT.

The CDR3 DNA reads TGTGCCAGCAGTTGGGGGACGAACACTGAAGCTTTCTTT. Translated: CASSWGTNTEAFF. This chain links TRBV6-2 or TRBV6-3 with TRBJ1-1; perhaps TRBD1 as D (5 bases). The CDR3 is made up of 13 amino acids. The germline CDR1 and CDR2 sequences are MNHEY and SVGEGT. V was cut by 4 bases and J by 1 base, with 7 bases left in between.

This CDR3 is CASSLGGQRGNTIYF. CDR3 bases: TGTGCCAGCAGCTTGGGGGGTCAGCGCGGAAACACCATATATTTT. The gene calls are TRBV5-8 and TRBJ1-3, with D unresolved. The CDR3 length is 15 residues. Germline CDR1 is SGHTS and CDR2 is YDEGEE. The V end was cut by 0 bases, the J end by 4 bases, with 11 bases between.

This chain links TRBV28 with TRBJ1-5; D is uncertain. The CDR3 length is 12 residues. The germline gives CDR1 MDHEN, CDR2 SYDVKM. Trimming took 0 bases from V and 4 from J, leaving 1 base between them. In nucleotides, the CDR3 is TGTGCCAGCAGTTTATGGAATCAGCCCCAGCATTTT. The encoded protein is CASSLWNQPQHF.

The chain carries TRBV27 and TRBJ2-2; no firm D call. This CDR3 is built from 14 residues. With 5 bases removed from V and 1 base from J, the gap between germline ends came to 8 bases. Germline CDR1 reads MNHEY; CDR2 reads SMNVEV (reference sequence). In nucleotides, the CDR3 is TGTGCCAGCAGTACTGGGCAGAACACCGGGGAGCTGTTTTTT. Amino acids: CASSTGQNTGELFF.

This chain joins TRBV7-2 and TRBJ2-1; no clear D gene. The V end lost 1 base, the J end lost 4 bases, and 2 bases lay between the germline ends. Germline assignment: CDR1 SGHTA and CDR2 FQGNSA. CDR3 length equals 12 residues. The CDR3, as DNA: TGTGCCAGCAGCTTAGGATACAATGAGCAGTTCTTC. Translation gives CASSLGYNEQFF.